This T cell receptor beta chain was retrieved from a study of blood T cell repertoires in COVID-19. Background on the study: The analysed material was cDNA or gDNA that came from T cells, B-cell-depleted T cells, or PBMCs.

The repertoire was sequenced with immunoSEQ multiplex PCR; TCRdb's copy has only in-frame clones and lacks some. The sample records about 210,000 clones, 83% being singletons. Germline loops: CDR1 SGHTA, CDR2 FQGNSA. After removal of 8 bases from V and 5 bases from J, the junction contained 12 bases not matched to a gene. The CDR3 is made up of 15 amino acids. The clonotype comes from a woman between 50 and 59 years old with acute or convalescent COVID-19. The V and J genes are TRBV7-2 and TRBJ2-1, with 7 bases matching TRBD1. The material sequenced was peripheral blood. The CDR3 is CASLGRGHFNNEQFF. CDR3 in DNA: TGTGCCAGCCTCGGAAGGGGGCACTTTAACAATGAGCAGTTCTTC.